Listed below are T cell receptor beta chains from one sample, sequenced in a study of cytomegalovirus exposure and HLA in healthy donors. Repertoires were generated with immunoSEQ multiplex PCR, while TCRdb's copy carries only in-frame clones and drops some. Among roughly 150,000 clones listed, about 89% were seen once. Material: PBMCs. These receptor sequences come from a woman aged 18-29 years in good health and CMV-seropositive. The CDR3 runs from the conserved cysteine through the conserved F or W. The D gene is left open where the match is weak. The size of a clone is reported for some rows only, either as once, few or many, or as a class for expanded clones.

TRBV6-6	NA	TRBJ1-1	NA	TGTGCCAGCAGTTATACATCAGGCCCTGGCACTGAAGCTTTCTTT	CASSYTSGPGTEAFF
TRBV6-5	NA	TRBJ1-2	TRBD1	TGTGCCAGCAGTGAGGACAGGGCCTATGGCTACACCTTC	CASSEDRAYGYTF
TRBV30	NA	TRBJ2-4	TRBD2	TGTGCCTGGACTAGCGGGAGCCTAAGCCGAAACATTCAGTACTTC	CAWTSGSLSRNIQYF
TRBV5-1	NA	TRBJ2-7	TRBD2	TGCGCCAGCAGCTTGGAAGGGACTAGCGCTTCGGGCGAGCAGTACTTC	CASSLEGTSASGEQYF
TRBV30	NA	TRBJ2-2	TRBD1	TGTGCCTATGGGACAGGGCGGACCGGGGAGCTGTTTTTT	CAYGTGRTGELFF
TRBV2	NA	TRBJ2-2	NA	TGTGCCAGCAGTGAAGGTGGGGCACCCAACACCGGGGAGCTGTTTTTT	CASSEGGAPNTGELFF
TRBV5-1	NA	TRBJ1-2	NA	TGCGCCAGCAGATTGGACAGTAACTATGGCTACACCTTC	CASRLDSNYGYTF
TRBV5-5	NA	TRBJ1-5	TRBD1	TGTGCCAAGAGGACAGGGGGCGGCAATCAGCCCCAGCATTTT	CAKRTGGGNQPQHF
TRBV27	NA	TRBJ2-3	NA	TGTGCCAGCAGTTGGGGGCTAGGGGCTGATACGCAGTATTTT	CASSWGLGADTQYF
TRBV27	NA	TRBJ1-2	NA	TGTGCCAGCAGGATGTCTCCCTCGGGACTACCCGGAGGCTACACCTTC	CASRMSPSGLPGGYTF
TRBV27	NA	TRBJ2-7	NA	TGTGCCAGCAGTAGTACAGACCCATTCTACGAGCAGTACTTC	CASSSTDPFYEQYF
TRBV30	NA	TRBJ2-6	NA	TGTGCCTGGCGGTGGTACTCTGGGGCCAACGTCCTGACTTTC	CAWRWYSGANVLTF
TRBV4-2	NA	TRBJ2-2	TRBD2	TGTGCCAGCAGCCCCGGACTAGCGGGAGAGGGCGGGGAGCTGTTTTTT	CASSPGLAGEGGELFF
TRBV10-3	once	TRBJ2-1	TRBD2	TGTGCCATCAGTGAGCGGACTAGCGGGACCAACAATGAGCAGTTCTTC	CAISERTSGTNNEQFF
TRBV6-5	NA	TRBJ2-7	TRBD2	TGTGCCAGCAGCCAAAGCGGGACCTTCTACGAGCAGTACTTC	CASSQSGTFYEQYF
TRBV30	NA	TRBJ2-5	NA	TGTGCCTGGAGTATACAAGAGACCCAGTACTTC	CAWSIQETQYF
TRBV6-6	NA	TRBJ1-5	NA	TGTGCCAGCAGTTACTCGGACAGAGGGCGGCGTCAGCCCCAGCATTTT	CASSYSDRGRRQPQHF
TRBV5-8	NA	TRBJ1-1	NA	TGTGCCAGCAGCTTGAAGGGACATGTCCCCGAAGCTTTCTTT	CASSLKGHVPEAFF
TRBV11-2	NA	TRBJ1-4	NA	TGTGCCAGCCGACGGAGTCCGGGGAGGGGGGAAAAACTGTTTTTT	CASRRSPGRGEKLFF
TRBV28	NA	TRBJ1-4	TRBD1	TGTGCCAGCAGTTTAACAGGGGTGAGAGAAAAACTGTTTTTT	CASSLTGVREKLFF
TRBV19	once	TRBJ2-3	TRBD2	TGTGCCAGTAGTATATCAGCGGGAGGATTTGCAGATACGCAGTATTTT	CASSISAGGFADTQYF
TRBV6-6	once	TRBJ1-4	NA	TGTGCCAGCAACTCCGACGGCGGAGGTTATGAAAAACTGTTTTTT	CASNSDGGGYEKLFF
TRBV29-1	NA	TRBJ2-5	NA	TGCAGCGTTGAGTCAGTTCAAGAGACCCAGTACTTC	CSVESVQETQYF
TRBV7-7	NA	TRBJ2-5	NA	TGTGCTAGCAGCTTAAATTTCGGGGGATCGGAGACCCAGTACTTC	CASSLNFGGSETQYF
TRBV10-2	NA	TRBJ2-1	NA	TGCGCCAGCAGAGGACTTCACAATGAGCAGTTCTTC	CASRGLHNEQFF
TRBV4-2	many	TRBJ2-3	TRBD2	TGTGCCAGCAGCCAAGGACTAGCGGGAGCAGATACGCAGTATTTT	CASSQGLAGADTQYF
TRBV7-9	NA	TRBJ1-2	NA	TGTGCCAGCAGCTACGTGTTAAGGGCAGGGCGGGAGGATGGCTACACCTTC	CASSYVLRAGREDGYTF
TRBV7-6	NA	TRBJ2-1	TRBD2	TGTGCCAGCAGCTTAGTCTTGACTAGCGGTTCCTACAATGAGCAGTTCTTC	CASSLVLTSGSYNEQFF
TRBV15	NA	TRBJ2-2	TRBD2	TGTGCCACCAGCGCCAGGGGACTAGCGGGAGTCGGGGAGCTGTTTTTT	CATSARGLAGVGELFF
TRBV7-2	NA	TRBJ2-7	TRBD1	TGTGCCAGCAGCCTGGACAGGGCAGCCTACGAGCAGTACTTC	CASSLDRAAYEQYF
TRBV4-1	once	TRBJ2-3	TRBD2	TGCGCCAGCAGCCAACCGACTAGCTTCTCGCAGTATTTT	CASSQPTSFSQYF
TRBV11-1	NA	TRBJ2-3	NA	TGTGCCAGCAGCCTCCGCACAGATACGCAGTATTTT	CASSLRTDTQYF
TRBV27	NA	TRBJ2-5	NA	TGTGCCAGCAGTTACAGGGTAGAGACCCAGTACTTC	CASSYRVETQYF
TRBV6-1	NA	TRBJ1-2	NA	TGTGCCAGCAGTGAAGCGGGCAGGGTGGGGGGCTATGGCTACACCTTC	CASSEAGRVGGYGYTF
TRBV7-9	NA	TRBJ2-3	TRBD2	TGTGCCAGCAGCCCTAGCGGGAGTAGCACAGATACGCAGTATTTT	CASSPSGSSTDTQYF
TRBV30	NA	TRBJ2-7	TRBD2	TGTGCCTGGAGTGAAGCGGGAGGCTCCTACGAGCAGTACTTC	CAWSEAGGSYEQYF
TRBV4-1	few	TRBJ2-1	TRBD2	TGCGCCAGCAGCCAAGAGAGGGGGACTAGCGGTTACAATGAGCAGTTCTTC	CASSQERGTSGYNEQFF
TRBV25-1	NA	TRBJ2-1	NA	TGTGCCAGCAGTGATTCAGGGTATAAGGATGAGCAGTTCTTC	CASSDSGYKDEQFF
TRBV5-4	NA	TRBJ1-1	NA	TGTGCCAGCAGCTTCGGGACACAACGGAATTTCTTT	CASSFGTQRNFF
TRBV6-5	NA	TRBJ1-2	TRBD1	TGTGCCAGCAGTTACGGTCGGCAGGGGGGAGGCTACACCTTC	CASSYGRQGGGYTF
TRBV4-3	NA	TRBJ2-7	NA	TGCGCCAGCAGCCAAGAACAGGGACCCTACGAGCAGTACTTC	CASSQEQGPYEQYF
TRBV18	NA	TRBJ1-1	TRBD1	TGTGCCAGCTCACCACTGGGACAGGGTGGCACTGAAGCTTTCTTT	CASSPLGQGGTEAFF
TRBV28	NA	TRBJ1-5	NA	TGTGCCAGCAGTGCTAATAGCAATCAGCCCCAGCATTTT	CASSANSNQPQHF
TRBV30	NA	TRBJ1-1	NA	TGTGCCTGGACCCTAGGGGGGGATGGCACTGAAGCTTTCTTT	CAWTLGGDGTEAFF
TRBV4-2	many	TRBJ2-2	NA	TGTGCCAGCAGCGTAGACGGGTCCACCGGGGAGCTGTTTTTT	CASSVDGSTGELFF
TRBV27	NA	TRBJ1-5	TRBD1	TGTGCCAGCAGTTTGAACAGGGGAGGTGAGCAGCCCCAGCATTTT	CASSLNRGGEQPQHF
TRBV19	NA	TRBJ2-4	TRBD2	TGTGCCAGTAGTACTCCCCGGGGGAGGGCGAACATTCAGTACTTC	CASSTPRGRANIQYF
TRBV11-3	NA	TRBJ2-1	TRBD2	TGTGCCAGCAGCGTCTCGACTAGCGGCAATGAGCAGTTCTTC	CASSVSTSGNEQFF
TRBV25-1	NA	TRBJ2-6	NA	TGTGCCAGCAGTGAGCACCAACACCCGTCTGGGGCCAACGTCCTGACTTTC	CASSEHQHPSGANVLTF
TRBV5-1	NA	TRBJ2-7	NA	TGCGCCAGCAGCTTGGATGGGCCCCCACAGTCCTTC	CASSLDGPPQSF
TRBV19	NA	TRBJ2-1	NA	TGTGCCAGTAGTATAGGTGGCGGGGGCGGGGATGAGCAGTTCTTC	CASSIGGGGGDEQFF
TRBV7-2	NA	TRBJ1-4	NA	TGTGCCAGCAGCCCCCCGGATGAAAAACTGTTTTTT	CASSPPDEKLFF